Below, one TCR beta chain is given with its context. The data derive from a study of blood T cells in healthy people across ages. Using a J-beta primer mix together with a sample-barcoded 5' primer, a second PCR was run for roughly 6 to 11 cycles. TCRdb ran MiXCR on the 5' RACE reads and lists one entry per CDR3 protein. In the table there are hundreds of thousands of distinct CDR3 sequences, less than 25% of which are singletons. Germline CDR1 LGHNA, CDR2 YSLEER. The ends lost 2 bases at V and 7 bases at J; junction bases unmatched: 1. The length of the CDR3 is 13 residues. In addition, the sample was reused for a study of T cells of mothers and their children. That paper adds: Maternal samples each gave over 9.5 million TCR beta CDR3 reads, and child samples about 3 million each.

What was sequenced was blood. The chain is built from TRBV4-3 and TRBJ2-2, with 7 bases identical to TRBD2. This TCR was recovered from a boy younger than 18 in good health. The CDR3 spells CASSQLADGELFF. CDR3 bases: TGCGCCAGCAGCCAACTAGCGGACGGGGAGCTGTTTTTT.